This T cell receptor beta chain was sequenced in a study of blood T cells in healthy people across ages. Notes on the study in general: Roughly linear declines in TCR beta diversity per million T cells occurred with age.

With a J-beta primer mix and a sample-barcoded 5' primer, a second PCR ran about 6 to 11 cycles. Each CDR3 protein is one row after TCRdb ran MiXCR on the 5' RACE reads. The table lists about 830,000 distinct CDR3 sequences, roughly 60% of them singletons. The authors isolated at least 7 million PBMCs per sample. Germline assignment: CDR1 SNHLY and CDR2 FYNNEI. CDR3 size: 14 residues. V was pared by 8 bases and J by 6 bases, with 6 bases of the junction left unmatched. Regarding this clonotype: What it recognizes is unknown.

This TCR was recovered from a man aged 25 to 40 in good health. Sample: blood. V gene TRBV2 combines with J gene TRBJ2-2; TRBD1 matches at 10 bases. CDR3 in amino acids: CASGGQGFSGELFF. In nucleotides, the CDR3 is TGTGCCAGCGGGGGACAGGGGTTTTCCGGGGAGCTGTTTTTT. Drawing the rest from reference TRBV2 and TRBJ2-2, the complete variable domain is EPEVTQTPSHQVTQMGQEVILRCVPISNHLYFYWYRQILGQKVEFLVSFYNNEISEKSEIFDDQFSVERPDGSNFTLKIRSTKLEDSAMYFCASGGQGFSGELFFGEGSRLTVL.